The table lists the clone carrying this T cell receptor beta chain with many counts. The antigen remains unidentified. The data were taken from a study of T cells in Graves' hyperthyroidism and ophthalmopathy. RNA transcripts yielded amplified TCR beta CDR3 regions. First-round RT-PCR with HTBI primers amplified the TCR CDR3 region. In TCRdb, the multiplex PCR reads were re-called with MiXCR into one record per CDR3 protein. Of some 460,000 distinct CDR3 sequences in the sample, approximately 14% were seen once. The CDR3 sequence is 15 residues long. V shed 1 base and J shed 2 bases, with 9 bases lying between them. Germline CDR1 KGHDR, CDR2 SFDVKD. Diagnoses were established using clinical symptoms, serum thyroxine and TRAb, thyroid ultrasound and orbital computed tomography. Study-wide findings and caveats: Clonotypes that were expanded in thyroid above 0.001 mostly appeared in blood too.

The clonotype was recovered from a woman aged 18-30 years with Graves' hyperthyroidism. Sequencing was done on a sample of blood. The V call is TRBV24-1, the J call TRBJ2-3; D gene uncertain. The CDR3 is CATSDFGAATDTQYF. The CDR3 DNA reads TGTGCCACCAGTGATTTTGGCGCCGCCACAGATACGCAGTATTTT.